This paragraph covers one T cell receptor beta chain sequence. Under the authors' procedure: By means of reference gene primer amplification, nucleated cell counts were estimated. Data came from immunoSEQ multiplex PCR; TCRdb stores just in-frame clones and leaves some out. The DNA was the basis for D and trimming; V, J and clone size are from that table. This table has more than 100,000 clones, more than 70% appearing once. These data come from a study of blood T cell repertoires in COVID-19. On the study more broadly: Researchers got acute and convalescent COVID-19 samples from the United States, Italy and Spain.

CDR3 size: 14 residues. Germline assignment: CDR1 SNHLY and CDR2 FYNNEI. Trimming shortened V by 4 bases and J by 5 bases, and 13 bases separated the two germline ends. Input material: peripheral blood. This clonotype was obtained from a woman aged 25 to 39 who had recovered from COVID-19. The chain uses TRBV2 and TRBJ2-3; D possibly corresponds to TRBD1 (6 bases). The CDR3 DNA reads TGTGCCAGCAGTGTACAGGGTCTGGAAGATACGCAGTATTTT. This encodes CASSVQGLEDTQYF.